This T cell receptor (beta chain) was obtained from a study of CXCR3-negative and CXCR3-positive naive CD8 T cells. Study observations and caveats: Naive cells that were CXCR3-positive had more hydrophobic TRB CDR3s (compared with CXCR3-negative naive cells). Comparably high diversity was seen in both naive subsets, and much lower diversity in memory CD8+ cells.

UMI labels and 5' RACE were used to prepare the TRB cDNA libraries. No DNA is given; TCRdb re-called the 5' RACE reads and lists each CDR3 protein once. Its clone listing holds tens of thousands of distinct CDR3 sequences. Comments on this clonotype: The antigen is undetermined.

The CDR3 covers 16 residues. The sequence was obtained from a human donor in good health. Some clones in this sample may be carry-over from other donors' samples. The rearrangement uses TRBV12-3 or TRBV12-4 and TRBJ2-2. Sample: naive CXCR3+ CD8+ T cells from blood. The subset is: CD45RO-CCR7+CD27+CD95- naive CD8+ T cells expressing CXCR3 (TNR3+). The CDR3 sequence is CASSLGVKQGSGELFF.